This TCR beta chain originates from a study of technical replicates of blood from a handful of donors. Here immunoSEQ multiplex PCR was the method, and the copy in TCRdb shows in-frame clones only, minus some. The table records more than 90,000 clones, approximately 96% of them present only once. Germline loops: CDR1 SNHLY, CDR2 FYNNEI. V lost 2 bases to trimming and J lost 0 bases, with 8 bases between them. CDR3 length: 15 residues. The chain uses TRBV2 and TRBJ1-5; a weak D match, TRBD1 (5 bases). The clonotype originates from a human donor in good health. Input material: T cells isolated from PBMCs. Here the CDR3 reads CASSEKGYSNQPQHF. CDR3 in DNA: TGTGCCAGCAGTGAAAAGGGGTATAGCAATCAGCCCCAGCATTTT.